What follows describes a single TCR beta chain. This entry belongs to a study of PD-L1 blockade in urothelial cancer. Study in general: Of approximately 30 patients, fewer than 27 were males with bladder-origin urothelial cancer. Patients' histories included 0 to 3 prior chemotherapy regimens.

Measured with immunoSEQ multiplex PCR; TCRdb has only the in-frame clones, and not every one. The data contain some 29,000 clones, 87% of them singletons. There are 11 residues in the CDR3. Germline CDR1 and CDR2: GTSNPN and SVGIG (reference sequence). V shed 4 bases, J shed 15 bases, and the junction held 7 bases outside the gene matches. The chain uses TRBV30 and TRBJ2-1; 9 bases align to TRBD2. The receptor was derived from a man between 50 and 59 years old with urothelial cancer. Sequences were derived from PBMCs, sampled around atezolizumab (anti-PD-L1) treatment. The CDR3 bases are TGTGCCTGGACTAGCGGGACTCCGATGTTCTTC. Translation: CAWTSGTPMFF.